Below, 9 T cell receptor beta chains from the same sample are listed, as sequenced in a study of identical twins. MiXCR, run by TCRdb on the 5' RACE reads, gives a single entry per CDR3 protein. Here the sample spans approximately 220,000 distinct CDR3 sequences, 6% to 9% being singletons. Another study also made use of these data, one on yellow fever vaccine responses in identical twins.

Sequencing used memory (CD45RO+) T cells sorted from blood. The receptors here all came from a woman aged 18 to 35 in good health.

This clonotype was seen repeatedly, ten times or more. The chain recombines TRBV20-1 with TRBJ1-5, with TRBD1 matching 7 bases. The CDR3 has 13 residues. Germline V CDR1 and CDR2: DFQATT, SNEGSKA (reference sequence). With 5 bases clipped from V and 3 bases from J, the junction kept 4 bases outside the gene matches. CDR3: CSAPGTDNQPQHF. As DNA, the CDR3 is TGCAGTGCTCCCGGGACAGACAATCAGCCCCAGCATTTT.

V gene TRBV3-1 combines with J gene TRBJ2-5, with TRBD2 matching 8 bases. In germline, CDR1 is LGHDT, CDR2 YNNKEL (reference sequence). V was clipped by 1 base and J by 5 bases; unmatched bases: 15. This CDR3 has 18 amino acids. CDR3 bases: TGTGCCAGCAGCCAAGGGGCCTTTCCCGGGGGGGCAGGTGAGACCCAGTACTTC. Protein product: CASSQGAFPGGAGETQYF.

This clonotype came up a few times. The CDR3 spells CSARGSNIAGTHNEQFF. The CDR3 nucleotides are TGCAGTGCTAGGGGTTCTAATATAGCGGGAACCCACAATGAGCAGTTCTTC. The chain links TRBV20-1 to TRBJ2-1; TRBD2 matches at 8 bases. CDR1 is DFQATT, CDR2 SNEGSKA, per germline (reference sequence). V gave up 3 bases and J gave up 5 bases; unmatched junction bases: 15. CDR3 length: 17 residues.

This chain uses TRBV2 with TRBJ2-7, with 7 bases lining up with TRBD2. With V trimmed by 4 bases and J by 3 bases, 9 bases remained unmatched. The germline V gene encodes CDR1 SNHLY and CDR2 FYNNEI. The CDR3 is 15 residues long. CDR3 sequence: CASSASGTTRYEQYF. CDR3 coding DNA: TGTGCCAGCAGTGCCAGCGGGACCACCCGCTACGAGCAGTACTTC.

Ten or more counts support this clonotype. The gene calls are TRBV4-3 and TRBJ2-7, with D unresolved. This CDR3 spans 16 amino acids. Germline CDR1 and CDR2: LGHNA and YSLEER. The V gene lost 1 base and the J gene lost 2 bases, with 15 bases spanning the gap. Here the CDR3 DNA reads TGCGCCAGCAGCCAAGCCACCACCAGCACGACCTACGAGCAGTACTTC. Translating gives CASSQATTSTTYEQYF.

This clonotype was observed many times. V gene TRBV20-1 combines with J gene TRBJ1-2; TRBD1 is a possible D gene (5 bases). CDR3 length: 13 amino acids. The germline V and J ends were trimmed by 3 bases and 7 bases, with 15 bases remaining between them. The germline V gene encodes CDR1 DFQATT and CDR2 SNEGSKA (reference sequence). The CDR3 loop is CSASKPGDVGYTF. CDR3 nucleotides: TGCAGTGCTAGTAAGCCGGGGGACGTTGGCTACACCTTC.

This clonotype appeared a few times. This chain joins TRBV7-2 and TRBJ2-7; no definite D call. Germline V gene data show CDR1 as SGHTA and CDR2 as FQGNSA. CDR3 length: 13 residues. Trimming cost V 3 bases and J 5 bases, with 11 bases left between them. As DNA, the CDR3 is TGTGCCAGCAGCTTGTCTCGCAGCCACGAGCAGTACTTC. Protein: CASSLSRSHEQYF.

The table lists this clonotype with many counts. The chain is built from TRBV20-1 and TRBJ1-1; D not certain. Between the trimmed V and J ends, which lost 3 bases and 7 bases, there was a span of 6 bases. CDR1 and CDR2 (germline): DFQATT, SNEGSKA (reference sequence). The CDR3 consists of 10 residues. CDR3 sequence (DNA): TGCAGTGCTAGGGTCCTTGAAGCTTTCTTT. Its translation: CSARVLEAFF.

This clonotype was seen just once. The CDR3 nucleotides are TGTGCCAGCAGCACACCTTGGGGCGGGGCCACCGGGGAGCTGTTTTTT. Protein: CASSTPWGGATGELFF. This sequence joins TRBV11-3 and TRBJ2-2, with D possibly matching TRBD2 (6 bases). Trimming cost V 5 bases and J 4 bases, with 17 bases left between them. Looked up from germline, CDR1 is SGHNT and CDR2 is YENEEA. The CDR3 contains 16 residues.